The rows below give T cell receptor beta chains drawn from one sample of a study of CD8 T cells in Susac syndrome. A single record per CDR3 protein comes from TCRdb applying MiXCR to the immunoSEQ multiplex PCR reads. The table has 150,000 to 200,000 distinct CDR3 sequences, approximately 94% seen once. Sequences were obtained from CD4+ T cells from PBMCs. All receptors come from a human donor with multiple sclerosis. Each CDR3 is given with its conserved first and last residue. The D gene is left open where the match is weak.

J | V | D | length | CDR3
TRBJ2-2 | TRBV24-1 | TRBD2 | 15 | CATGAGGTNTGELFF
TRBJ1-1 | TRBV11-2 | TRBD1 | 14 | CASSPAGGAGTAFF
TRBJ1-5 | TRBV2 | - | 14 | CASTTGWSNQPQHF
TRBJ1-2 | TRBV2 | - | 13 | CASSDGPNYGYTF
TRBJ2-2 | TRBV12-3/TRBV12-4 | TRBD2 | 16 | CASSAASGWNTGELFF
TRBJ1-5 | TRBV4-3 | TRBD1 | 14 | CASSQDRGGQPQHF
TRBJ2-7 | TRBV2 | TRBD2 | 15 | CASSALLAPEGEQYF
TRBJ1-5 | TRBV30 | - | 12 | CAWAAGGQPQHF
TRBJ2-7 | TRBV6-2/TRBV6-3 | TRBD1 | 15 | CASRRTGTGFHEQYF
TRBJ1-1 | TRBV12-3/TRBV12-4 | TRBD1 | 15 | CASSFGTAMNTEAFF
TRBJ2-1 | TRBV29-1 | - | 13 | CSVRDNRWWEQFF
TRBJ1-2 | TRBV7-2 | - | 14 | CASSPRGSSRGYTF
TRBJ2-7 | TRBV12-3/TRBV12-4 | - | 16 | CASSPGEGSSSYEQYF
TRBJ2-7 | TRBV20-1 | - | 15 | CSARDYVASSYEQYF
TRBJ1-1 | TRBV10-3 | - | 14 | CAIRPSPGDTEAFF
TRBJ1-5 | TRBV18 | TRBD1 | 13 | CASSGQQYQPQHF
TRBJ2-5 | TRBV18 | - | 15 | CASSPQGGTQETQYF
TRBJ1-1 | TRBV9 | - | 13 | CASSVYTNTEAFF
TRBJ2-2 | TRBV5-6 | - | 16 | CASSPERDNRAGELFF
TRBJ1-2 | TRBV18 | - | 16 | CASSPPPTVGGYGYTF
TRBJ2-7 | TRBV5-1 | - | 14 | CASSALANSYEQYF
TRBJ1-5 | TRBV2 | TRBD1 | 14 | CASSAGTGDQPQHF
TRBJ2-1 | TRBV7-2 | - | 12 | CASSRYSNEQFF
TRBJ1-4 | TRBV4-1 | - | 12 | CASSPLEGKLFF
TRBJ1-3 | TRBV4-2 | TRBD1 | 15 | CASSQGQGGGNTIYF
TRBJ2-7 | TRBV27 | TRBD2 | 21 | CASSLDPARGTSGRAPYEQYF
TRBJ1-4 | TRBV7-8 | - | 18 | CASSFNPRTAVNNEKLFF
TRBJ2-7 | TRBV30 | TRBD1 | 14 | CAWTGQGKVEEQYF
TRBJ2-2 | TRBV4-3 | - | 13 | CASSQEPTGELFF
TRBJ1-5 | TRBV9 | - | 13 | CASSVGGSQPQHF
TRBJ1-2 | TRBV7-2 | - | 15 | CASSSGGGANYGYTF
TRBJ2-2 | TRBV9 | - | 14 | CASRPRENTGELFF
TRBJ1-5 | TRBV25-1 | - | 18 | CASSVSRGGEDSNQPQHF
TRBJ1-2 | TRBV19 | - | 11 | CASSNEGGYTF
TRBJ2-3 | TRBV6-2/TRBV6-3 | - | 13 | CASREDGLTTQYF
TRBJ1-2 | TRBV5-1 | - | 13 | CASSWGTRDGYTF
TRBJ1-1 | TRBV30 | - | 13 | CAWSVGLDTEAFF
TRBJ1-5 | TRBV7-9 | - | 15 | CASSRLQGEDQPQHF
TRBJ1-5 | TRBV19 | - | 16 | CASSIDYRQGFSPQHF
TRBJ2-1 | TRBV6-2/TRBV6-3 | - | 15 | CASNPAGAGGDEQFF
TRBJ2-1 | TRBV20-1 | - | 16 | CSARSSRGSSYNEQFF
TRBJ1-3 | TRBV3-1 | - | 12 | CASSLEGGTIYF
TRBJ1-3 | TRBV3-1 | - | 14 | CASSHWRPGNTIYF
TRBJ2-3 | TRBV30 | TRBD1 | 13 | CAWRGQGTDTQYF